These T cell receptor beta chains were read from a single sample in a study of cytomegalovirus exposure and HLA in healthy donors. Generated by immunoSEQ multiplex PCR, the TCRdb table keeps only in-frame clones and is missing some. The table includes roughly 230,000 clones, around 90% detected once. Specimen: PBMCs. These TCRs come from a woman younger than 45 in good health and CMV-seronegative. Each CDR3 is given with its conserved first and last residue. A D gene is named only where the DNA matches it firmly. Only part of the rows carry a size: once, few, many, or a class if the clone is expanded.

TRBJ2-1 TRBD2 . TRBV25-1 TGTGCCAGCTCTCTAGCGGGAGGGCCTTATAATGAGCAGTTCTTC CASSLAGGPYNEQFF
TRBJ2-2 . . TRBV12-1 TGTGCCAGCAGCTTAGGTCGGACAGGGGGGTCCGGGGAGCTGTTTTTT CASSLGRTGGSGELFF
TRBJ2-7 TRBD2 . TRBV4-2 TGTGCCAGCAGCCAAGGGGCGGGGGGGGTTTACGAGCAGTACTTC CASSQGAGGVYEQYF
TRBJ1-1 . . TRBV10-3 TGTGCCATCAGTGAGTCGAACACTGAAGCTTTCTTT CAISESNTEAFF
TRBJ2-3 . . TRBV7-2 TGTGCCAGCGGGTTGACAGATACGCAGTATTTT CASGLTDTQYF
TRBJ2-1 . . TRBV15 TGTGCCACCAGCAGCGGGCTGGGAGATAACAATGAGCAGTTCTTC CATSSGLGDNNEQFF
TRBJ1-1 . . TRBV7-2 TGTGCCAGCAGCTTAGCTGCTGGGAACACTGAAGCTTTCTTT CASSLAAGNTEAFF
TRBJ2-2 . . TRBV14 TGTGCCAGCAGCCTGAGATATACCGGGGAGCTGTTTTTT CASSLRYTGELFF
TRBJ2-3 . . TRBV6-1 TGTGCCAGCAGTGAAAGGGTTGGGGGGCGAGGCACAGATACGCAGTATTTT CASSERVGGRGTDTQYF
TRBJ1-5 TRBD1 . TRBV7-9 TGTGCCAGCAGCTTAGGGTCTGGGACAGGGGATCAGCCCCAGCATTTT CASSLGSGTGDQPQHF
TRBJ2-7 TRBD1 . TRBV18 TGTGCCAGCTCAGTGGGACAGGGATACGAGCAGTACTTC CASSVGQGYEQYF
TRBJ2-7 . once TRBV29-1 TGCAGCGTTAAGACTAGCGAGCAGTACTTC CSVKTSEQYF
TRBJ2-7 . few TRBV30 TGTGCCTGGAGGCGCGGCGGAGTTACCTACGAGCAGTACTTC CAWRRGGVTYEQYF
TRBJ1-2 TRBD1 . TRBV4-2 TGTGCCAGCAGCCAAGAACGACAGGGGGCTTGGGGCTACACCTTC CASSQERQGAWGYTF
TRBJ2-1 TRBD2 . TRBV7-2 TGTGCCAGCAGCTCCGGGAGGGCGGTGAACAATGAGCAGTTCTTC CASSSGRAVNNEQFF
TRBJ2-7 TRBD2 . TRBV30 TGTGCCTGGAGTCTGCAGACACGGTTCTTGCGGGAGATGACCTACGAGCAGTACTTC CAWSLQTRFLREMTYEQYF
TRBJ2-2 TRBD1 . TRBV29-1 TGCAGCGTCCCGGGACAGGGGTCCGGGGAGCTGTTTTTT CSVPGQGSGELFF
TRBJ2-7 TRBD2 . TRBV5-1 TGCGCCAGCAGCTTGGGAGGACTAGCAGGTTACGAGCAGTACTTC CASSLGGLAGYEQYF
TRBJ2-1 TRBD2 . TRBV6-1 TGTGCCAGCAGGACGGGACTAGCAGTTTACAATGAGCAGTTCTTC CASRTGLAVYNEQFF
TRBJ2-1 TRBD1 . TRBV19 TGTGCCACCTCCGGGACAGGGGGCGCGTACAATGAGCAGTTCTTC CATSGTGGAYNEQFF
TRBJ2-7 . . TRBV27 TGTGCCAGCGGGACCGCCTACGAGCAGTACTTC CASGTAYEQYF
TRBJ1-1 . . TRBV29-1 TGCAGCGCTGTCAGCCTGAACACTGAAGCTTTCTTT CSAVSLNTEAFF
TRBJ2-1 . . TRBV25-1 TGTGCCAGCAGTCGGGGCCTCTTGGGGCAGTTCTTC CASSRGLLGQFF
TRBJ2-7 TRBD2 . TRBV4-3 TGCGCCAGCAGCCAAGGACTACCCGCGGGACTAGTGACCTACGAGCAGTACTTC CASSQGLPAGLVTYEQYF
TRBJ1-4 . . TRBV6-1 TGTGCCAGCAGTGCAGGGGCTACCGAAAAACTGTTTTTT CASSAGATEKLFF
TRBJ2-7 . . TRBV7-9 TGTGCCAGCAGCTTAGGGGGAGGGGGCGAGCAGTACTTC CASSLGGGGEQYF
TRBJ1-5 . . TRBV6-1 TGTGCCAGCAACTCGGGGTTTTACAGCAATCAGCCCCAGCATTTT CASNSGFYSNQPQHF
TRBJ2-1 TRBD2 . TRBV27 TGTGCCAGCAGTTGGACTAGCGGTGAGCAGTTCTTC CASSWTSGEQFF
TRBJ2-7 . . TRBV5-8 TGTGCCAGCAGCTCCCTGGGCGGCTTCTACGAGCAGTACTTC CASSSLGGFYEQYF
TRBJ2-3 TRBD2 . TRBV4-3 TGCGCCAGCAGCCCGATGCGGGAGGGCACAGATACGCAGTATTTT CASSPMREGTDTQYF
TRBJ1-4 . once TRBV11-2 TGTGCCAGCAGCTTAGATCAGTGGAAGAGAACTAATGAAAAACTGTTTTTT CASSLDQWKRTNEKLFF
TRBJ2-7 TRBD1 . TRBV15 TGTGCCACCAGCAGTGGGGACAGCACCTACGAGCAGTACTTC CATSSGDSTYEQYF
TRBJ2-7 . . TRBV29-1 TGCAGCGTTTCGACCGTTGGCGAGCAGTACTTC CSVSTVGEQYF
TRBJ2-2 TRBD2 . TRBV13 TGTGCCAGCAGCCTATTGCATAGCGGGTATACCGGGGAGCTGTTTTTT CASSLLHSGYTGELFF
TRBJ2-2 . . TRBV28 TGTGCCAGCAGTTTTGGGGGTATCGCCGGGGAGCTGTTTTTT CASSFGGIAGELFF
TRBJ2-3 . . TRBV4-3 TGCGCCAGCAGCCAAGACCCAGGGCACTTAGATACGCAGTATTTT CASSQDPGHLDTQYF
TRBJ2-7 TRBD1 . TRBV27 TGTGCCAGCAGCATGACAGGGGCCAGACCCGAGCAGTACTTC CASSMTGARPEQYF
TRBJ2-2 TRBD2 . TRBV25-1 TGTGCCAGCAGTGAGCCGGGACTAGCGGGAGCCGGGGAGCTGTTTTTT CASSEPGLAGAGELFF
TRBJ2-7 . . TRBV5-1 TGCGCCAGCAGCATCGGTGGCCGGAGCTCCTACGAGCAGTACTTC CASSIGGRSSYEQYF
TRBJ2-5 TRBD2 . TRBV6-5 TGTGCCAGCAGTTACTCGATAACGGCGGGAGGAGAGACCCAGTACTTC CASSYSITAGGETQYF
TRBJ2-7 TRBD1 . TRBV5-6 TGTGCCAGCAGCCCCGCCGGGACAGGATCCCCCGAGCAGTACTTC CASSPAGTGSPEQYF
TRBJ2-7 TRBD2 . TRBV27 TGTGCCAGCAGTTTATCTGCGGGAGGGCCGTACGAGCAGTACTTC CASSLSAGGPYEQYF
TRBJ2-1 TRBD2 . TRBV11-2 TGTGCCAGCAGCGTAACTAGCGGGAGAGACAACAATGAGCAGTTCTTC CASSVTSGRDNNEQFF
TRBJ2-7 . . TRBV5-1 TGCGCCAGCCATGTTAACCGAGGTGAGCAGTACTTC CASHVNRGEQYF
TRBJ1-2 . few TRBV28 TGTGCCAGCAGTTTATCCGGGACACCGACTGCCGTTGGCTACACCTTC CASSLSGTPTAVGYTF
TRBJ2-1 TRBD2 . TRBV19 TGTGCCAGTAGTAGTGTGCGGGAGGGGACCTACAATGAGCAGTTCTTC CASSSVREGTYNEQFF
TRBJ2-1 . . TRBV7-3 TGTGCCAGCAGCGCTATGGACAGCTACAATGAGCAGTTCTTC CASSAMDSYNEQFF
TRBJ2-1 . . TRBV15 TGTGCCACCAGCATAACGGGAGCTCTAGGCTACAATGAGCAGTTCTTC CATSITGALGYNEQFF
TRBJ2-7 TRBD1 . TRBV11-3 TGTGCCAGCAGCCACGGGACAGGGGAATCTAGAGAGCAGTACTTC CASSHGTGESREQYF
TRBJ2-2 . . TRBV19 TGTGCCAGTCTTGACAGGAGTTTGACCGGGGAGCTGTTTTTT CASLDRSLTGELFF